This T cell receptor (beta chain) was sequenced for a study of identical twins. Germline CDR1 and CDR2: GTSNPN and SVGIG (reference sequence). V lost 0 bases and J 1 base, leaving 13 bases between the germline ends. The CDR3 is 17 amino acids. TCRdb re-called the 5' RACE reads with MiXCR, one entry per CDR3 protein. The sample has about 890,000 distinct CDR3 sequences, about 12% seen once. The same specimen was also included in a second study, on yellow fever vaccine responses in identical twins.

The chain is built from TRBV30 and TRBJ2-6; D unclear. Sequences were obtained from PBMCs. The receptor's source is a woman under 30 in good health. This CDR3 is CAWSVSGHGSGANVLTF. Here the CDR3 DNA reads TGTGCCTGGAGTGTCAGTGGTCATGGGTCTGGGGCCAACGTCCTGACTTTC.